This T cell receptor (beta chain) was captured by sequencing in a study of Ad26.COV2.S vaccination and SARS-CoV-2 variants. The length of the CDR3 is 16 residues. Germline V gene data show CDR1 as SGHTA and CDR2 as FQGNSA. The V gene lost 2 bases and the J gene lost 0 bases, with 13 bases spanning the gap. The table came from immunoSEQ multiplex PCR; TCRdb's copy has only in-frame clones and leaves some out. The repertoire consists of fewer than 100,000 clones, with roughly 85% occurring once and the leading ten covering approximately 15%. This clone showed up just a few times. V and J are TRBV7-2 and TRBJ1-2, with D unclear. The receptor was derived from a human donor who had recovered from COVID-19. The sequenced sample was peripheral blood, obtained after recovery from COVID-19. The CDR3 protein is CASSLSPAKANYGYTF. CDR3 sequence (DNA): TGTGCCAGCAGCTTAAGTCCAGCAAAGGCTAACTATGGCTACACCTTC.